This T cell receptor (beta chain) was observed in a study of CD8+ T cells in alopecia areata (dated by TCRdb to about 2018). Describing the broader study: Treated patients were enrolled in an open-label pilot trial of oral tofacitinib at 5 to 10 mg twice daily for moderate-to-severe alopecia areata. Patients received tofacitinib for 6 to 18 months and were then followed off drug for 6 months to check for delayed response and recurrence. In treated patients, disease severity was measured using the SALT score, which gives the percentage of scalp surface area affected. The study used high-throughput TCRbeta sequencing to examine T cell clonal expansion in alopecia areata, in both the C3H/HeJ mouse model and human patients. In humans, TCRbeta sequencing was performed on scalp tissue and on sorted CD4+ and CD8+ peripheral blood T cells from healthy controls and from patients with patchy or totalis/universalis alopecia areata. Biopsies were taken from tofacitinib-treated patients at baseline and at 4 and 24 weeks of treatment, and a later scalp biopsy was taken in several of the tofacitinib-treated patients. Clonality in the scalp was compared among normal scalp (n=4), patchy alopecia areata scalp (n=8), and alopecia totalis/universalis scalp (n=8). RNA was extracted with the PAXgene miRNA kit for fixed scalp, the miRNeasy kit for PBMCs, and the RNeasy kit for mouse skin. Amplification of TCRbeta CDR3 regions was done by immunoSEQ multiplex PCR using 35 Vbeta forward primers and 13 Jbeta reverse primers. The investigation overall reported the following: Many expanded lesional clones were found to persist in scalp and blood during tofacitinib treatment, and relapse after treatment cessation may be partly explained by this persistence. Shared TCR sequences between patients were less evident than in mice, which may be partly attributable to HLA diversity in the patient population. Scalp clonality and the number of expanded CD8+ clones among the top 100 scalp clones were significantly decreased by tofacitinib. Compared with normal scalp, lesional scalp had higher clonality and more expanded CD8+ clones, particularly in alopecia totalis/universalis, a pattern that suggests antigenic drive. Because the treated cohort was small and included a single nonresponder, larger studies are needed to assess links between baseline CD8+ expansion and response. Unlike mouse skin, which is dominated by gammadelta T cells, normal human skin has resident alphabeta T cells that are also sequenced, and this complicates analysis of the scalp TCR repertoire.

Reading the germline V gene (reference sequence) gives CDR1 LNHDA and CDR2 SQIVND. V is trimmed back by 6 bases and J by 3 bases, and the junction contains 5 bases that no gene match accounts for. Spanning cysteine to phenylalanine, the CDR3 consists of 15 amino acids. Just CDR3 DNA is preserved here, 45 bases in frame from base 1. The method was the immunoSEQ multiplex PCR assay. To provide template for TCR sequencing, every sample had RNA extracted and reverse transcribed into cDNA. First-strand cDNA was synthesized using SuperScript III with a 2:1 mix of oligo-dT and random hexamers. A synthetic immune receptor repertoire was used to assess amplification bias, and residual bias was removed computationally. The paper's data handling went like this. Raw reads were preprocessed for error removal, and CDR3 was defined according to IMGT conventions as running from the conserved cysteine to phenylalanine. Clonality was computed by normalizing Shannon entropy by log2 of the number of productive unique TCRs and subtracting the result from 1. Whether scalp clones were CD4 or CD8 was inferred by matching scalp TCRbeta sequences against CD4 and CD8 repertoires sorted from blood. The clones in this table, taken by TCRdb from immuneACCESS, are in-frame only. Not every clone is retained; where verified, under half of the shortfall comes from an unresolved V gene, and the cause of the rest is unknown. The DNA was the basis for D and trimming; V, J and clone size are from that table. This sample is represented by 90,000 or so clones; around 40% of them were singletons. More than 15% of the sample rests with the top ten.

This clone was observed a few times. The clone's antigen remains unknown. Qualities for individual bases were not recorded, and no much larger clone is one base off. Reading the label with the study, this specimen's time point is: less than 30 weeks on oral tofacitinib. The sample's treatment or condition, from its label and the paper: oral pan-JAK inhibitor, 5-10 mg twice daily. Peripheral blood and lesional scalp punch biopsies were obtained from patients with alopecia areata. PBMCs were isolated by density centrifugation and stained for CD3, CD4 and CD8, after which CD4+ and CD8+ T cells were sorted on a FACSAria.

This receptor was identified in a human donor with alopecia areata. The chain is made from TRBV19 and TRBJ2-7; 13 bases in between match TRBD2. This specimen was CD8+ T cells sorted from blood, taken at week 24, from a patient treated with tofacitinib. CDR3 region: CASRAGLAGFYEQYF. The DNA sequence is as follows: TGTGCCAGTAGAGCGGGACTAGCGGGATTCTACGAGCAGTACTTC.